The present TCR beta chain was sequenced within a study of T cells after yellow fever vaccination. Whole-study context: Fractions of low cell number were prepared using SMART-Seq v4 Ultra Low Input. Overall study findings and caveats: Clonotypes shared by both compartments, CD4 and CD8, made up a small share.

Many counts were recorded for this clonotype. Its antigen is not known. TCR cDNA, made by 5'RACE template switching, carried an added universal primer site and UMIs. TCRdb reanalysed the 5' RACE reads using MiXCR and keeps one entry per CDR3 protein. Among 300,000 to 350,000 distinct CDR3 sequences, about 4% were seen once, and the ten largest hold less than 25%. Germline loops: CDR1 SGDLS, CDR2 YYNGEE. The V and J ends lost 0 bases and 0 bases respectively, with 7 bases between them. The CDR3 covers 15 residues. The V gene is TRBV9, the J gene TRBJ2-1; either TRBD1 or TRBD2 may supply D (5 bases each). This TCR derives from a man between 18 and 35 years old who received the YFV17D yellow fever vaccine. This specimen was PBMCs, taken 5 days after the yellow fever booster vaccination. Here the CDR3 reads CASSVGGGSYNEQFF. As DNA, the CDR3 is TGTGCCAGCAGCGTAGGTGGGGGCTCCTACAATGAGCAGTTCTTC.